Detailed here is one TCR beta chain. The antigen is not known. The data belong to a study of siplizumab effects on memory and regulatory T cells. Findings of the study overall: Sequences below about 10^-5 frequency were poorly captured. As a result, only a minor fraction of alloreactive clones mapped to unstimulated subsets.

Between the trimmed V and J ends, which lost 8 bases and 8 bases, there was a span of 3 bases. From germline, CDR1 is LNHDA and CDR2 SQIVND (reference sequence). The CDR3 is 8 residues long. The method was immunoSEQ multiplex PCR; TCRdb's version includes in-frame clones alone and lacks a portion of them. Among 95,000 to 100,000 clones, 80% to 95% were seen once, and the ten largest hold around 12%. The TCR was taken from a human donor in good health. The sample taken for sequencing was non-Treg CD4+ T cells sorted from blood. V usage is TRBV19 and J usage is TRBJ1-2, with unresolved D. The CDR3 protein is CASGGYTF. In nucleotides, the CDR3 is TGTGCCAGTGGGGGCTACACCTTC. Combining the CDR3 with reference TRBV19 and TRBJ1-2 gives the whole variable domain DGGITQSPKYLFRKEGQNVTLSCEQNLNHDAMYWYRQDPGQGLRLIYYSQIVNDFQKGDIAEGYSVSREKKESFPLTVTSAQKNPTAFYLCASGGYTFGSGTRLTVV.